Below, one T cell receptor (beta chain) is given with its context. Its antigen is unidentified. Clones were read by immunoSEQ multiplex PCR, and TCRdb kept only the in-frame ones, dropping some. The data show 120,000 or so clones, approximately 88% seen once. The record originates from a study of cytomegalovirus exposure and HLA in healthy donors. Looked up from germline, CDR1 is SGDLS and CDR2 is YYNGEE. V lost 4 bases and J lost 2; bases outside the gene matches: 8. The CDR3 spans 15 residues. Overall study findings and caveats: As confirmed in vitro, a few CMV-associated chains were specific for CMV antigens.

Sequenced: PBMCs. This sequence originates from a man aged 18 to 35 in good health and CMV-seronegative. The chain uses TRBV9 and TRBJ2-7, with 8 bases matching TRBD1. The chain's CDR3 is CASSLRTGLTYEQYF. As DNA, the CDR3 is TGTGCCAGCAGCTTAAGGACAGGGTTAACCTACGAGCAGTACTTC.